This T cell receptor beta chain was identified in a study of shared clonotypes between healthy human individuals (dated by TCRdb to 2019 to 2021). Some background on the complete study: The cohort comprised a couple of women and a few men aged 18 to 49 years. The study deeply sequenced blood TCR repertoires of about 5 healthy adults to estimate repertoire size and the extent of clonotype sharing between individuals. To increase sequencing depth and limit assay-specific biases, different laboratories used diverse techniques to prepare libraries and sequence TCR repertoires. Per donor, leukapheresis produced somewhere between about 0.94 and 9 billion PBMCs.

TCR CDR3 regions were amplified from genomic DNA by multiplex PCR using the deep immunoSEQ assay. Extracted genomic DNA from each cell subset was distributed evenly across all wells of several immunoSEQ 96-well plates, and each plate was treated as a replicate. For unsorted PBMC, about 300 ng genomic DNA, equal to 25,000 to 35,000 T cell genomes, was loaded into each replicate PCR. Ten immunoSEQ deep assay plates were used to sequence the unsorted PBMC genomic DNA. Purified libraries were measured with a Qubit 3.0 fluorometer, size-checked on a Bioanalyzer 2100, and measured again with the KAPA Library Quantification kit. A separate single-read 150-cycle Illumina NextSeq 550 flow cell was used to sequence each immunoSEQ 96-well plate. Per the authors' processing: Because the immunoSEQ output included only junctional sequences and no quality scores, the filtering could not be the same as the filtering used for full-length reads. Sequences were annotated with PyIR, a Python wrapper for IgBLAST v1.9, using IMGT germline references to assign V/J genes and CDR3. Reads were filtered out if the reads had weak V/J assignments (E-value above 1e-6), no CDR3, stop codons, out-of-frame junctions, or ambiguous translated residues. A V3J clonotype was defined by an identical inferred V gene, J gene, and CDR3 amino acid sequence. Percentage overlap between repertoires was computed as shared unique clonotypes divided by the size of the smaller repertoire. Repertoire richness was assessed with RTK rarefaction, the Chao1 estimator, and Recon v2.1 estimates of unobserved clonotypes. Sourced from immuneACCESS, this table was stored by TCRdb with only in-frame sequences that have V and J called. A share of the clones is absent; for the studies checked, an unresolved V gene accounts for under half, and the remainder has no known explanation. From that table come the V and J calls and clone size; the DNA was used to work out D and trimming. A total of fewer than 550,000 clones appear in this sample, roughly 85% of them only once. Of the sample, approximately 13% is held by the ten largest clones.

The donors were healthy, HIV-negative adults who had no recently reported acute infections or vaccinations. Only Caucasian adults living in Nashville, Tennessee, USA were represented among the donors. For unsorted samples, some 87 million PBMCs were counted, and genomic DNA was extracted using the QIAamp DNA Blood Mini kit. After blood collection by leukapheresis, PBMCs were isolated using Ficoll-Histopaque density gradient centrifugation and then cryopreserved in the vapor phase of liquid nitrogen. Worth noting for this clone: Its antigen is not yet known. Base-call qualities are not available, and no considerably larger clone is one nucleotide away.

Overall study results and their limits: Because the study included only a small number of donors, the genetic and exposure-history diversity represented was limited. Sampling was restricted to blood, and TCR repertoires in tissues likely differ from the TCR repertoires found in blood. Pairwise subsampling led to the expectation that sequencing depth would affect the degree of clonotype sharing among donors.

Sample: PBMCs. This TCR was sampled from a woman between 35 and 50 years old in good health. Some clones in this sample may be carry-over from other donors' samples.

This receptor carries the CDR3 CASSRTGGGYTF. The base sequence is TGTGCCAGCAGCAGGACAGGGGGAGGCTACACCTTC. The chain links TRBV21-1 with TRBJ1-2; the D call TRBD1 from the table was never checked on the DNA. TRBV21-1 is termed a pseudogene. The CDR3 starts with the cysteine, ends with the phenylalanine, and has 12 residues. Here the CDR3 DNA is all that survives: 36 bases in frame from base 1.